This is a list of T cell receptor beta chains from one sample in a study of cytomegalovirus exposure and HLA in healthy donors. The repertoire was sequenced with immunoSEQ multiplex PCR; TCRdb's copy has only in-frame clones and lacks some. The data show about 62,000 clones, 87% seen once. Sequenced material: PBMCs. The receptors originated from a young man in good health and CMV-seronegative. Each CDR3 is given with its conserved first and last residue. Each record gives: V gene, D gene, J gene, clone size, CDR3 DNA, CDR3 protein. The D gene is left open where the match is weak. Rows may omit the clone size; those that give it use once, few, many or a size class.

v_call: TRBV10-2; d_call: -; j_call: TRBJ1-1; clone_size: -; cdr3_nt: TGCGCCAGCAGTGAGTATCGGGGGGCGCGTCCTGAAGCTTTCTTT; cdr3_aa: CASSEYRGARPEAFF
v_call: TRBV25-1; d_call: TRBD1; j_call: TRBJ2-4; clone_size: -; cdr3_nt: TGTGCCAGCAGTGAACAGACAGGGGGCCAGAACATTCAGTACTTC; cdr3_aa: CASSEQTGGQNIQYF
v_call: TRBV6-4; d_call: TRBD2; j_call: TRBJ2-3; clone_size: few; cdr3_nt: TGTGCCAGCAGTGACTCTAGCGGGGGCACAGATACGCAGTATTTT; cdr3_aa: CASSDSSGGTDTQYF
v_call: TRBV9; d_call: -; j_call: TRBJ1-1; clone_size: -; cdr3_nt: TGTGCCAGCAGCCCGCGGGGGGCCGGGCCCACTGAAGCTTTCTTT; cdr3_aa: CASSPRGAGPTEAFF
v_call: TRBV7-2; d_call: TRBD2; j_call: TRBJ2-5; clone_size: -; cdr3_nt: TGTGCCAGCAGCTTCCTCCCGGGGGGTGAGACCCAGTACTTC; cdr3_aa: CASSFLPGGETQYF
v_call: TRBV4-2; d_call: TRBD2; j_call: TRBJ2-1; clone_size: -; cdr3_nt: TGTGCCAGCAGCCTCTACCCTACTAGCGGGGGGGCCCAAACCTACAATGAGCAGTTCTTC; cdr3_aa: CASSLYPTSGGAQTYNEQFF
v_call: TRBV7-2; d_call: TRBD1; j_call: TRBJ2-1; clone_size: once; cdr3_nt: TGTGCCAGCAGCGCGACCCGGGACAGTGGGGTCAATGAGCAGTTCTTC; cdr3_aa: CASSATRDSGVNEQFF
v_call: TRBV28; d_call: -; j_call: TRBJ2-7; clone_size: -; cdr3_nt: TGTGCCAGCAGGGCGGGGAGCTCCTACGAGCAGTACTTC; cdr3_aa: CASRAGSSYEQYF
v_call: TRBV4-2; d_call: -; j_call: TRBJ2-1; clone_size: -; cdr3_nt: TGTGCCAGCAGCCAATGGGGGGGGGCGTCTGAGCAGTTCTTC; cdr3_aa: CASSQWGGASEQFF
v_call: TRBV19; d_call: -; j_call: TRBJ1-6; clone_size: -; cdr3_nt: TGTGCCAGTAGTATCCAGGGAGGTAATTCACCCCTCCACTTT; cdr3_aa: CASSIQGGNSPLHF
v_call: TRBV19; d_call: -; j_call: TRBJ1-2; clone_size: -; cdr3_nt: TGTGCCAGTAGTATGACAGGATATAGCGGCTACACCTTC; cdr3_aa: CASSMTGYSGYTF
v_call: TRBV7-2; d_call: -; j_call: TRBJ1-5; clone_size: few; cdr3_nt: TGTGCCAGCAGCTCGACAGATAGCAATCAGCCCCAGCATTTT; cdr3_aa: CASSSTDSNQPQHF
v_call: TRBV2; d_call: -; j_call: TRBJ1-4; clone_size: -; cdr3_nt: TGTGCCAGCAGTGAAGGAGTGGGGGCCCGTAATGAAAAACTGTTTTTT; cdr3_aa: CASSEGVGARNEKLFF
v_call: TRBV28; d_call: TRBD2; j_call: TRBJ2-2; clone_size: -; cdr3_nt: TGTGCCAGCGGTATCGGGCGGGGGGGCCCTGGGGAGCTGTTTTTT; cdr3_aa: CASGIGRGGPGELFF
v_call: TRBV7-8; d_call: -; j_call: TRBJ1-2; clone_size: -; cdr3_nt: TGTGCCAGCAGCTTGACGGGAGTTTTCCTCGGAGGCTACACCTTC; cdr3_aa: CASSLTGVFLGGYTF
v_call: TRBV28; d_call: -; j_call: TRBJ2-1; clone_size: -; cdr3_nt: TGTGCCAGCAGTGAACGTGGGGGCCGGGTGGATGAGCAGTTCTTC; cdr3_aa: CASSERGGRVDEQFF
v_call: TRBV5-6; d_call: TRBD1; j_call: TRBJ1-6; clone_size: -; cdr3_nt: TGTGCCAGCAGCTTCGGGGACAGGGGGGATTCACCCCTCCACTTT; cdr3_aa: CASSFGDRGDSPLHF
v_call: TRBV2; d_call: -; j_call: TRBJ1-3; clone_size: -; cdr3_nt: TGTGCCAGCAGTGAAATGCGGGACTCTGGAAACACCATATATTTT; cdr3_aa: CASSEMRDSGNTIYF
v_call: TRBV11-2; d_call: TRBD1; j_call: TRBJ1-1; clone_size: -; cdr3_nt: TGTGCCAGCAGCCCCCTAACCGGGACAGGGGGTTTCGCTTTCTTT; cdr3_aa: CASSPLTGTGGFAFF
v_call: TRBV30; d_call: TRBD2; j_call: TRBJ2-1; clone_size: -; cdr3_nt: TGTGCCTGGAGGCGGGGGATTTATAACAATGAGCAGTTCTTC; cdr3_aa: CAWRRGIYNNEQFF
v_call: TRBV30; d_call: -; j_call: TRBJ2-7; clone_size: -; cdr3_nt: TGTGCCTGTACTACAGGGAATACCTACGAGCAGTACTTC; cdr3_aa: CACTTGNTYEQYF
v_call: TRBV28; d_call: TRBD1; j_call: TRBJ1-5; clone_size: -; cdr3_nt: TGTGCCACCTCGGACAGGTTTTATCAGCCCCAGCATTTT; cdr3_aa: CATSDRFYQPQHF
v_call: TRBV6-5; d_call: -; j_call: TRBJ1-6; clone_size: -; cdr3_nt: TGTGCCAGCAGTTACTCCCGATCAGATAATTCACCCCTCCACTTT; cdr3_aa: CASSYSRSDNSPLHF
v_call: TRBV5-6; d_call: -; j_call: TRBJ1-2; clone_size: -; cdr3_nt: TGTGCCAGCGTCCTCGAGGGCTATGGCTACACCTTC; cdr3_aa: CASVLEGYGYTF
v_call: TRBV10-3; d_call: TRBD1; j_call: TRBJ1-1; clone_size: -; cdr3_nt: TGTGCCATCAGGGGACAGGGGGGAACTGAAGCTTTCTTT; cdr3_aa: CAIRGQGGTEAFF
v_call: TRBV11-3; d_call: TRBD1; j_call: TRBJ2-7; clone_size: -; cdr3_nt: TGTGCCAGCAGCTTAGCCGGGACAGGGGACGAGCAGTACTTC; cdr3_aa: CASSLAGTGDEQYF